This TCR beta chain was found in a study of blood T cell repertoires in COVID-19. Study-level background: Sites in the United States, Italy and Spain provided acute and convalescent COVID-19 samples. The analysed material was cDNA or gDNA that came from T cells, B-cell-depleted T cells, or PBMCs.

The CDR3 is 16 residues long. Trimming stripped 4 bases from V and 12 bases from J, with 25 bases between. Germline CDR1 and CDR2: SGHNT and YYREEE (reference sequence). Original processing notes: Using reference gene primer amplification, nucleated cell counts were estimated. Here immunoSEQ multiplex PCR was the method, and the copy in TCRdb shows in-frame clones only, minus some. V and J calls and clone size are as listed in that table; D and trimming were resolved from the DNA. The data contain approximately 250,000 clones, 85% to 90% of them seen just once; the ten biggest clones take up roughly 4%.

The source material was peripheral blood. The sequence was collected from a man aged 18 to 35 with active or convalescent COVID-19. The chain is built from TRBV5-4 and TRBJ1-4, with a possible D match to TRBD1 (5 bases). CDR3 DNA sequence: TGTGCCAGCAGCCCGGGACTGACGGAACTGAGGTCGGAACTGTTTTTT. Translating gives CASSPGLTELRSELFF.